This T cell receptor beta chain originates from a study of shared clonotypes between healthy human individuals. The data were produced by immunoSEQ multiplex PCR, yet TCRdb's version contains in-frame clones alone and is incomplete. The top ten hold 0.9% to 1.3% of the sample, which has some 2.1 million clones, about 94% seen once. CD45RO-negative cells were positively selected for CCR7, leaving out terminally differentiated effector memory CD45RA+ cells. This receptor was taken from a man younger than 35 in good health. The sample comprised naive CD8+ T cells sorted from blood.

The CDR3 region is CASSIAAGSPLHF. CDR3 DNA sequence: TGTGCCAGTAGTATAGCCGCAGGATCACCCCTCCACTTT. This rearrangement joins TRBV19 to TRBJ1-6; the D is unclear. The V gene lost 1 base and the J gene lost 10 bases, with 8 bases spanning the gap. In germline, CDR1 is LNHDA, CDR2 SQIVND (reference sequence). This CDR3 is built from 13 residues.